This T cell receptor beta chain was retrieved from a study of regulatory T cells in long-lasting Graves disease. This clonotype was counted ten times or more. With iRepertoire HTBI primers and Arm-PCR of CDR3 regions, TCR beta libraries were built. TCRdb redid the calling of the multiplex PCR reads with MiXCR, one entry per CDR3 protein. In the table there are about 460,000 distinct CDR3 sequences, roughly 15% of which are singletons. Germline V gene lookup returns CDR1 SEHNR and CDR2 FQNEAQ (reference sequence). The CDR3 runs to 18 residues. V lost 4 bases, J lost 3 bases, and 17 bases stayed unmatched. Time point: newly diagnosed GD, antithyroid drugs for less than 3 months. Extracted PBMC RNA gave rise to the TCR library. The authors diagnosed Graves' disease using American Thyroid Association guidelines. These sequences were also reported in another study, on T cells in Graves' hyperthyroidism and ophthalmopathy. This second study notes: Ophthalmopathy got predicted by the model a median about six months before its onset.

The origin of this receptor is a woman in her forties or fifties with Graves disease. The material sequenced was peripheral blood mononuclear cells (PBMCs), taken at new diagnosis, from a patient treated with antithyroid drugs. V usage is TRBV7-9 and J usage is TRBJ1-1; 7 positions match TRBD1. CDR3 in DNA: TGTGCCAGCAGCTCCATAGAAGAACAGCAAACAGGGGACACTGAAGCTTTCTTT. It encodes CASSSIEEQQTGDTEAFF.